The rows below give T cell receptor beta chains drawn from one sample of a study of early T cells in non-severe SARS-CoV-2 infection. TCRdb re-derived calls from the 5' RACE reads in MiXCR, one entry per CDR3 protein. The sample holds around 83,000 distinct CDR3 sequences, 10% to 15% seen once. The specimen comprised whole blood, sampled at baseline. All receptors come from an adult who was a healthcare worker with PCR-confirmed SARS-CoV-2 infection or an uninfected control (not recorded which). Both conserved end residues are part of each CDR3. A D gene is named only where the DNA matches it firmly. Size tells how often a clone was seen (once, few, many) or the class of an expanded clone, and some rows leave it out.

CDR3 DNA | CDR3 protein | J gene | V gene | D gene | clone size
TGCGCCAGCAGCTCCACCGGCGGGGAGACCCAGTACTTC | CASSSTGGETQYF | TRBJ2-5 | TRBV5-1 | . | few
TGTGCCAGCAGCCAAGGTACGTCCGAGCAGTACTTC | CASSQGTSEQYF | TRBJ2-7 | TRBV3-1 | . | few
TGTGCCAGCAGTGAAGTAGGGTTCCTGTACTTC | CASSEVGFLYF | TRBJ2-7 | TRBV25-1 | . | many
TGTGCCAGCAGCCAAGAGGCCAGGGCGCTCGGGGAGCTGTTTTTT | CASSQEARALGELFF | TRBJ2-2 | TRBV3-1 | . | .
TGTGCCTGGAGTGACAGGGGAGAAATGTTCTTC | CAWSDRGEMFF | TRBJ2-1 | TRBV30 | TRBD1 | few
TGTGCCAGCAGCCCCGGACTAGCAGTCCGGGGGCAGTACTTC | CASSPGLAVRGQYF | TRBJ2-7 | TRBV7-6 | TRBD2 | few
TGTGCCAGTAGTCCGCGTGGACTGACTTTCTACGAGCAGTACTTC | CASSPRGLTFYEQYF | TRBJ2-7 | TRBV19 | . | .
TGTGCCAGCAGCTTCATGACTAGCGGGGCACCTAATGAGCAGTTCTTC | CASSFMTSGAPNEQFF | TRBJ2-1 | TRBV11-2 | TRBD2 | many
TGTGCCAGCAGCTTACAGGCTAAATTCGGTCCCGAAACGAACACCGGGGAGCTGTTTTTT | CASSLQAKFGPETNTGELFF | TRBJ2-2 | TRBV13 | . | .
TGTGCCAGCAGTTATCCTGGGGGCCACAATGAGCAGTTCTTC | CASSYPGGHNEQFF | TRBJ2-1 | TRBV6-6 | . | many
TGTGCCACCAGTGTCCCTAGCGGGAGCTCCTACAATGAGCAGTTCTTC | CATSVPSGSSYNEQFF | TRBJ2-1 | TRBV24-1 | TRBD2 | many
TGTGCCAGCAGTTCTACTCAGAGGGCGAACACCATATATTTT | CASSSTQRANTIYF | TRBJ1-3 | TRBV6-5 | . | few
TGTGCCAGCAGCGTAGGAGTTAAGGGTAGAGATGAGCAGTTCTTC | CASSVGVKGRDEQFF | TRBJ2-1 | TRBV9 | . | many
TGTGCCAGCAGCCCAGTCGGAGCGGGAGGGACCTACGAGCAGTACTTC | CASSPVGAGGTYEQYF | TRBJ2-7 | TRBV7-9 | TRBD2 | .
TGTGCCAGCAGCCTAAGAAGACTAGCGGGGGTGGATACGCAGTATTTT | CASSLRRLAGVDTQYF | TRBJ2-3 | TRBV11-2 | TRBD2 | .
TGTGCCAGCAGCTCCATGGGGGGAGCGGGAGTTGAGCAGTACTTC | CASSSMGGAGVEQYF | TRBJ2-7 | TRBV7-3 | TRBD2 | .
TGTGCCAGCAGTTACGGGATAACCCTCCAAGAGACCCAGTACTTC | CASSYGITLQETQYF | TRBJ2-5 | TRBV6-2/TRBV6-3 | . | .
TGTGCCAGCAGCTTAGGACCGACTCAGCCCCAGCATTTT | CASSLGPTQPQHF | TRBJ1-5 | TRBV11-2 | . | few
TGTGCCAGCAGCACCCTCCCTAGCGGGGCCAACACCGGGGAGCTGTTTTTT | CASSTLPSGANTGELFF | TRBJ2-2 | TRBV7-6 | TRBD2 | many
TGCGCCAGCAGCTTTACCGGGCCAAGAAGGGACTACTACGAGCAGTACTTC | CASSFTGPRRDYYEQYF | TRBJ2-7 | TRBV5-1 | TRBD2 | .
TGTGCCATCAGTGAGTCCGGGACAGTCTACGAGCAGTACTTC | CAISESGTVYEQYF | TRBJ2-7 | TRBV10-3 | TRBD1 | .
TGTGCCAGATCACAGGGGGCAAGCTATGGCTACACCTTC | CARSQGASYGYTF | TRBJ1-2 | TRBV6-6 | TRBD1 | .
TGTGCCAGCAGTGAAGGGGAATCTGGGGCCAACGTCCTGACTTTC | CASSEGESGANVLTF | TRBJ2-6 | TRBV2 | . | .
TGTGCCAGCAGTTTGCTTCTTATCAACACCGGGGAGCTGTTTTTT | CASSLLLINTGELFF | TRBJ2-2 | TRBV12-3/TRBV12-4 | . | few
TGTGCCAGCTCGCTACTCTCGACAGGACACGGGGTGAGTGGGAATGAAGCTTTCTTT | CASSLLSTGHGVSGNEAFF | TRBJ1-1 | TRBV18 | . | many
TGTGCCAGCAGCCCTCCCCCTGCGGGAGGGTCACAAGAGACCCAGTACTTC | CASSPPPAGGSQETQYF | TRBJ2-5 | TRBV5-4 | TRBD2 | few
TGTGCCAGCAGTTTTTTGCGCGAGCAGGTCGGGGAGCTGTTTTTT | CASSFLREQVGELFF | TRBJ2-2 | TRBV27 | . | few
TGTGCCACCAGCCGGGCCTCCCCCGGGGAGCTGTTTTTT | CATSRASPGELFF | TRBJ2-2 | TRBV15 | . | few
TGCAGCGTTGAAGTGGGACAGGGGGGCAATGAGCAGTTCTTC | CSVEVGQGGNEQFF | TRBJ2-1 | TRBV29-1 | TRBD1 | few
TGTGCCATCACCGCAGGAGGGAATCAGCCCCAGCATTTT | CAITAGGNQPQHF | TRBJ1-5 | TRBV10-3 | . | few
TGTGCCAGCAGCCAAGATCGGGGGGCGCAGTACAATGAGCAGTTCTTC | CASSQDRGAQYNEQFF | TRBJ2-1 | TRBV3-1 | . | .
TGTGCCAGCAGCCTTTACAGGACCACCTACGAGCAGTACTTC | CASSLYRTTYEQYF | TRBJ2-7 | TRBV7-2 | . | few
TGTGCCAGCAGTTTAGGGATCCTTCTCACAGATACGCAGTATTTT | CASSLGILLTDTQYF | TRBJ2-3 | TRBV12-3/TRBV12-4 | . | .